This T cell receptor (beta chain) was sequenced in a study of shared clonotypes between healthy human individuals. Remarks on this clone: What it recognizes is unknown.

Methods used by the authors: With immunoSEQ giving junction-only sequences and no quality scores, filtering differed. Using immunoSEQ multiplex PCR, the repertoire was profiled, and TCRdb retains in-frame clones only, with some absent. That table gives V, J and clone size, and the DNA gave D and trimming. The sample records about 380,000 clones, 96% being singletons. Whole-study results and caveats: Represented genetic and exposure-history diversity was restricted by having few donors. Clonotypes shared by all four donors outscored non-shared clonotypes in generation probability. Sampling involved blood alone; tissue repertoires likely differ.

There are 16 residues in the CDR3. With V trimmed by 6 bases and J by 9 bases, 15 bases remained unmatched. CDR1 is SGHRS and CDR2 is YFSETQ in the germline V gene. This TCR derives from a man aged 25 to 40 in good health. This sequence joins TRBV5-1 and TRBJ2-1; 10 bases are shared with TRBD2. Sequencing was performed on memory CD8+ T cells sorted from blood. Subset in this sample: CD45RO+ cells pooled with CCR7-negative TemRA cells. This CDR3 reads CASKELRTSGGGEQFF. The CDR3 coding sequence is TGCGCCAGCAAAGAACTAAGGACTAGCGGAGGGGGTGAGCAGTTCTTC. Based on the CDR3 plus reference TRBV5-1 and TRBJ2-1, the full variable domain is KAGVTQTPRYLIKTRGQQVTLSCSPISGHRSVSWYQQTPGQGLQFLFEYFSETQRNKGNFPGRFSGRQFSNSRSEMNVSTLELGDSALYLCASKELRTSGGGEQFFGPGTRLTVL.